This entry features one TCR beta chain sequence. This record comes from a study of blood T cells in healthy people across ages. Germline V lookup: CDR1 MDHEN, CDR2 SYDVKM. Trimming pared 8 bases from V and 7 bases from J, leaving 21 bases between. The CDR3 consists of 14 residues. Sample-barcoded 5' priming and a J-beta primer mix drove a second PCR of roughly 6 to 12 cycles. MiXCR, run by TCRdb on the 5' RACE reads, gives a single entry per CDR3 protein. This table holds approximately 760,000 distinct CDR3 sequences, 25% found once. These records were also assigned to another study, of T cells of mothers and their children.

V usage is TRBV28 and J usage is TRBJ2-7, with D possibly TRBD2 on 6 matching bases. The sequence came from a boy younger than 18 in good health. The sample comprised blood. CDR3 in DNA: TGTGCCAGCTCCCGCATCGCAGGGACTGGGGAGCAGTACTTC. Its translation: CASSRIAGTGEQYF.